This TCR beta chain came from a study of Graves' ophthalmopathy and Graves' hyperthyroidism. Study in general: Ahead of any treatment, peripheral blood was obtained at the initial diagnosis.

As concerns this clonotype: Its antigen remains unknown.

The sequenced template was RNA, covering the TCR beta CDR3 region. The workflow started with a first-round RT-PCR run with HTBI primers and then moved on to a second-round multiplex PCR. TCRdb redid the calling of the multiplex PCR reads with MiXCR, one entry per CDR3 protein. The repertoire holds about 58,000 distinct CDR3 sequences, roughly 46% seen once, with approximately 4.8% in the top ten. Study-wide points: Sensitivity reached just under 90% and specificity about 81% for a 13-signature model separating ophthalmopathy from stable hyperthyroidism.

CDR1 and CDR2 from the germline V gene are DFQATT and SNEGSKA (reference sequence). This CDR3 has 13 amino acids. V was clipped by 1 base and J by 5 bases, with 11 bases between them. This receptor was obtained from an adult woman with Graves' ophthalmopathy. Sequences were obtained from peripheral blood. The chain recombines TRBV20-1 with TRBJ1-1, with D hard to call. The CDR3 loop reads CSARVGTRTEAFF. The CDR3 nucleotides read TGCAGTGCTAGAGTTGGCACAAGGACTGAAGCTTTCTTT.